The 28 T cell receptor beta chains below were found in one sample sequenced in a study of T cells expressing NK-cell markers. TCRdb re-analyzed the 5' RACE reads; it lists each CDR3 protein once, without DNA. This table holds about 380,000 distinct CDR3 sequences. Sequencing was done on a sample of blood T cells: a sorted CD56 or NKG2C T cell subset, CD4+ or CD8+ T cells, or bulk PBMC T cells (not recorded which). All receptors come from a man aged 18-70 years in good health.

V usage is TRBV5-1 and J usage is TRBJ2-4; the TRBD1 assignment by TCRdb is unverifiable without DNA. Per the germline V gene, CDR1 is SGHRS and CDR2 is YFSETQ. CDR3 length: 15 amino acids. CDR3 loop: CASSVGTGGKNIQYF.

CDR3 loop: CASTQIGYEQYF. V and J are TRBV2 and TRBJ2-7. The CDR3 sequence is 12 residues long. Looked up from germline, CDR1 is SNHLY and CDR2 is FYNNEI. Complete variable domain (other parts from reference TRBV2 and TRBJ2-7): EPEVTQTPSHQVTQMGQEVILRCVPISNHLYFYWYRQILGQKVEFLVSFYNNEISEKSEIFDDQFSVERPDGSNFTLKIRSTKLEDSAMYFCASTQIGYEQYFGPGTRLTVT.

This chain joins TRBV7-9 and TRBJ2-7; TCRdb picks TRBD1, but there is no DNA to check that call. The CDR3 is 14 residues long. Per germline, CDR1 SEHNR and CDR2 FQNEAQ (reference sequence). This CDR3 reads CASSLRQGFNEQYF.

V gene TRBV5-1 combines with J gene TRBJ1-2; the TRBD1 assignment by TCRdb is unverifiable without DNA. The germline gives CDR1 SGHRS, CDR2 YFSETQ. The CDR3 totals 14 residues. This CDR3 reads CASSLQPGNNGYTF. The whole variable domain, remainder taken from reference TRBV5-1 and TRBJ1-2, is KAGVTQTPRYLIKTRGQQVTLSCSPISGHRSVSWYQQTPGQGLQFLFEYFSETQRNKGNFPGRFSGRQFSNSRSEMNVSTLELGDSALYLCASSLQPGNNGYTFGSGTRLTVV.

The chain employs TRBV20-1 and TRBJ2-1; lacking DNA, the TRBD1 call made by TCRdb goes unchecked. CDR1 and CDR2 (germline): DFQATT, SNEGSKA (reference sequence). This CDR3 region has 12 residues. This CDR3 reads CSAGGINNEQFF.

The chain combines TRBV2 with TRBJ2-5; TCRdb names TRBD1, which stays unverified in the absence of DNA. This CDR3 comprises 13 residues. Per the germline V gene, CDR1 is SNHLY and CDR2 is FYNNEI. The CDR3 loop is CASSGDYQETQYF.

The V gene is TRBV20-1, the J gene TRBJ2-3; the TCRdb call, TRBD2, lacks DNA for checking. The CDR3 consists of 15 residues. The germline V gene encodes CDR1 DFQATT and CDR2 SNEGSKA (reference sequence). The CDR3 loop is CSASSGGEVTDTQYF.

V gene TRBV7-3 combines with J gene TRBJ2-2; the D call from TCRdb, TRBD1, cannot be confirmed without DNA. Per germline, CDR1 SGHTA and CDR2 FQGTGA. The CDR3 loop spans 16 amino acids. This CDR3 reads CASSLIGTAMTGELFF.

The chain uses TRBV9 and TRBJ2-1; TCRdb returns TRBD1, unconfirmable since there is no DNA. Per the germline V gene, CDR1 is SGDLS and CDR2 is YYNGEE. This CDR3 region has 14 residues. The CDR3 is CASSKRDRSNEQFF. Full variable domain (remainder filled in from reference TRBV9 and TRBJ2-1): DSGVTQTPKHLITATGQRVTLRCSPRSGDLSVYWYQQSLDQGLQFLIQYYNGEERAKGNILERFSAQQFPDLHSELNLSSLELGDSALYFCASSKRDRSNEQFFGPGTRLTVL.

This chain links TRBV6-1 with TRBJ2-7; TCRdb outputs TRBD1, but without DNA this stays unchecked. The germline CDR1 and CDR2 sequences are MNHNS and SASEGT. The CDR3 contains 16 residues. The CDR3 is CASSTRPGSRSYEQYF.

The gene calls are TRBV28 and TRBJ1-2. Germline assignment: CDR1 MDHEN and CDR2 SYDVKM. The CDR3 has 11 residues. The CDR3 reads CASSQLWGYTF.

The rearrangement links TRBV28 to TRBJ1-2; TCRdb's D call of TRBD1 is untestable without DNA. The CDR3 sequence is 16 residues long. Germline-derived CDR1 and CDR2 are MDHEN and SYDVKM. This CDR3 reads CASSFGDNLGGKGYTF.

The chain joins TRBV2 to TRBJ2-5. This CDR3 has 13 amino acids. The germline gives CDR1 SNHLY, CDR2 FYNNEI. CDR3 amino acids: CASRLRVVETQYF. The complete variable domain, with remaining parts taken from reference TRBV2 and TRBJ2-5, reads EPEVTQTPSHQVTQMGQEVILRCVPISNHLYFYWYRQILGQKVEFLVSFYNNEISEKSEIFDDQFSVERPDGSNFTLKIRSTKLEDSAMYFCASRLRVVETQYFGPGTRLLVL.

J is TRBJ2-1 and V is TRBV12-3 or TRBV12-4; TCRdb's D call of TRBD1 is untestable without DNA. The length of the CDR3 is 14 residues. This CDR3 is CASGTSPGTVKQFF.

The chain is built from TRBV12-3 or TRBV12-4 and TRBJ2-7; checking the TCRdb D call of TRBD1 is not possible without DNA. The length of the CDR3 is 15 residues. CDR3 residues: CASRSPGQGAREQYF.

The chain employs TRBV12-3 or TRBV12-4 and TRBJ2-2; without DNA, the TCRdb call of TRBD1 cannot be checked. The CDR3 totals 16 residues. The CDR3 loop reads CASSRLGQGNTGELFF.

The V call is TRBV20-1, the J call TRBJ2-3; TCRdb's D gene call, TRBD1, goes unchecked for lack of DNA. Germline V gene sequence: CDR1 DFQATT, CDR2 SNEGSKA (reference sequence). CDR3 length: 15 amino acids. This CDR3 is CSARDGRVGTDTQYF.

The V call is TRBV5-1, the J call TRBJ2-3; without DNA, the TCRdb call of TRBD1 cannot be checked. The length of the CDR3 is 17 residues. Germline V CDR1 and CDR2: SGHRS, YFSETQ. CDR3 protein: CASSFSPTPLSTDTQYF.

The chain links TRBV20-1 to TRBJ1-5; there is no DNA to check the TCRdb D call of TRBD1. The CDR3 consists of 14 residues. Germline values: CDR1 DFQATT, CDR2 SNEGSKA (reference sequence). The CDR3 loop reads CSADDRGRNQPQHF.

The chain has TRBV7-2 and TRBJ2-3. CDR1 is SGHTA, CDR2 FQGNSA, per germline. There are 13 residues in the CDR3. Here the CDR3 reads CASSGPSTDTQYF.

V and J are TRBV20-1 and TRBJ2-7; without DNA, the TCRdb call of TRBD2 cannot be checked. The CDR3 is made up of 17 amino acids. CDR1 DFQATT and CDR2 SNEGSKA come from the germline V gene (reference sequence). The CDR3 sequence is CSARRDSGDSGSYEQYF.

The chain uses TRBV2 and TRBJ1-1; the D call from TCRdb, TRBD1, cannot be confirmed without DNA. This CDR3 is built from 15 residues. Germline loops: CDR1 SNHLY, CDR2 FYNNEI. CDR3 amino acids: CASSVLGGGSTEAFF.

This rearrangement joins TRBV5-1 to TRBJ2-3; TCRdb lists TRBD2, though no DNA is available to test this call. There are 15 residues in the CDR3. Germline CDR1 and CDR2: SGHRS and YFSETQ. This chain's CDR3 is CASSLGRPGTDTQYF.

The chain links TRBV28 to TRBJ1-4. The CDR3 contains 15 residues. Germline V lookup: CDR1 MDHEN, CDR2 SYDVKM. This chain's CDR3 is CASTSRWAGNEKLFF. Combining the CDR3 with reference TRBV28 and TRBJ1-4 gives the whole variable domain DVKVTQSSRYLVKRTGEKVFLECVQDMDHENMFWYRQDPGLGLRLIYFSYDVKMKEKGDIPEGYSVSREKKERFSLILESASTNQTSMYLCASTSRWAGNEKLFFGSGTQLSVL.

The genes are TRBV5-1 and TRBJ2-1; without DNA, the TCRdb call of TRBD1 cannot be checked. The germline gives CDR1 SGHRS, CDR2 YFSETQ. The CDR3 has 15 amino acids. The CDR3 sequence is CASSHGQGDYNEQFF.

The chain links TRBV3-1 to TRBJ1-2. The length of the CDR3 is 14 residues. The germline CDR1 and CDR2 sequences are LGHDT and YNNKEL (reference sequence). The CDR3 loop reads CASSQASGSQKSTF.

The gene calls are TRBV6-2 or TRBV6-3 and TRBJ2-3; TCRdb calls TRBD2, which cannot be checked without DNA. Germline V CDR1 and CDR2: MNHEY, SVGEGT. CDR3 length: 20 residues. This CDR3 is CASSYSKLLRTSGGTDTQYF.

This chain joins TRBV7-2 and TRBJ2-5; TCRdb proposes TRBD2, but this gene call is untestable without DNA. The CDR3 runs to 14 residues. The germline V gene has CDR1 SGHTA and CDR2 FQGNSA. The chain's CDR3 is CASSRDGFQETQYF.